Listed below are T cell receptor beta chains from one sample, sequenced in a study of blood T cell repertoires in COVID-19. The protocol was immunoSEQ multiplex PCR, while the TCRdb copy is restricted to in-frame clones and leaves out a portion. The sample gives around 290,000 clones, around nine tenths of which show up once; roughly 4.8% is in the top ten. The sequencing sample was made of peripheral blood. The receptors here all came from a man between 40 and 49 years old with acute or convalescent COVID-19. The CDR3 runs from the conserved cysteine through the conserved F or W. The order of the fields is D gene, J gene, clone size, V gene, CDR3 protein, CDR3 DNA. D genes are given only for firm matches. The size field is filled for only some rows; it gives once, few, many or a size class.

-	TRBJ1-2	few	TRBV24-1	CATSDADSGYTF	TGTGCCACCAGTGATGCGGACTCTGGCTACACCTTC
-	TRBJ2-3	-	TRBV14	CASSQDLTDTQYF	TGTGCCAGCAGCCAAGATCTAACAGATACGCAGTATTTT
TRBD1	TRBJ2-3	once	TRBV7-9	CASSGTGSTDTQYF	TGTGCCAGCAGCGGGACAGGGTCAACAGATACGCAGTATTTT
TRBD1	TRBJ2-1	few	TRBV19	CASSSTGTGVNEQFF	TGTGCCAGTAGTTCCACCGGGACAGGGGTCAATGAGCAGTTCTTC
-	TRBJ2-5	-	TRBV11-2	CASSLRLGRETQYF	TGTGCCAGCAGCTTACGTCTTGGCAGAGAGACCCAGTACTTC
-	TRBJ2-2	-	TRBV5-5	CASSRFPRDTGELFF	TGTGCCAGCAGCCGCTTTCCCCGGGACACCGGGGAGCTGTTTTTT
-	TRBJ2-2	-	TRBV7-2	CASSFSSFTGELFF	TGTGCCAGCAGCTTTTCGTCTTTTACCGGGGAGCTGTTTTTT
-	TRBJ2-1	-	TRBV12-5	CASGLATSSSYNEQFF	TGTGCTAGTGGTTTGGCCACTAGTAGCTCCTACAATGAGCAGTTCTTC
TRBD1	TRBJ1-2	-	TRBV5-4	CASSFETGQDGYTF	TGTGCCAGCAGCTTCGAGACAGGGCAGGATGGCTACACCTTC
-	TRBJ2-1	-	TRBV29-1	CSVRSLGGGPSYNEQFF	TGCAGCGTAAGGTCTCTCGGGGGAGGACCCTCCTACAATGAGCAGTTCTTC
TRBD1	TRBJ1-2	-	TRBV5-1	CASSLGQGALGYTF	TGCGCCAGCAGCTTGGGACAGGGGGCCTTAGGCTACACCTTC
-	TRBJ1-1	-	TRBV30	CAWDPGHFNTEAFF	TGTGCCTGGGATCCAGGACATTTTAACACTGAAGCTTTCTTT
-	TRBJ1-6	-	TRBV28	CASTFGGVRGSPLHF	TGTGCCAGCACCTTTGGCGGGGTCCGTGGTTCACCCCTCCACTTT
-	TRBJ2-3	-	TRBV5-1	CASSLGQAIQDTQYF	TGCGCCAGCAGCTTGGGTCAGGCCATCCAAGATACGCAGTATTTT
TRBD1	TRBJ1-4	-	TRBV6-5	CASSSFQGAREEKLFF	TGTGCCAGCAGTTCGTTTCAGGGGGCGCGGGAGGAAAAACTGTTTTTT
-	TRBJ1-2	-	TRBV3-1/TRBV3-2	CASSDRTTHPYYGYTF	TGTGCCAGCAGCGACAGGACCACACACCCTTACTATGGCTACACCTTC
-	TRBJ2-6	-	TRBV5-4	CASSDGRTGANVLTF	TGTGCCAGCAGCGATGGGAGAACCGGGGCCAACGTCCTGACTTTC
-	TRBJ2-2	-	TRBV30	CAWSPFRNTGELFF	TGTGCCTGGAGCCCTTTTAGGAACACCGGGGAGCTGTTTTTT
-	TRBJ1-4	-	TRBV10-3	CATAIPGSGEKLFF	TGTGCCACCGCTATACCGGGTAGTGGTGAAAAACTGTTTTTT
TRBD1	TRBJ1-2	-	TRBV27	CASSLTGQGYNYGYTF	TGTGCCAGCAGTTTAACGGGACAGGGTTATAACTATGGCTACACCTTC
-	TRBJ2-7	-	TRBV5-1	CASSIQGSEQYF	TGCGCCAGCAGCATTCAGGGGAGCGAGCAGTACTTC
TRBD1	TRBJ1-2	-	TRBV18	CASSPGTGAYGYTF	TGTGCCAGCTCTCCCGGGACAGGGGCCTATGGCTACACCTTC
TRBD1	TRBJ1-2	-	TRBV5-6	CASTPGQASYGYTF	TGTGCCAGCACCCCGGGACAGGCTTCTTATGGCTACACCTTC
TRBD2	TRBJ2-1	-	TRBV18	CASSPPRERGAPQSYNEQFF	TGTGCCAGCTCACCCCCCAGGGAGCGGGGGGCCCCGCAATCCTACAATGAGCAGTTCTTC
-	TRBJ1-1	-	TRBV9	CASSVQGTDTEAFF	TGTGCCAGCAGCGTCCAGGGAACGGACACTGAAGCTTTCTTT
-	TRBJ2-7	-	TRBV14	CASSQVPREQYF	TGTGCCAGCAGCCAAGTGCCGAGGGAGCAGTACTTC
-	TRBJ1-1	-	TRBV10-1	CASSEGGMNTEAFF	TGCGCCAGCAGTGAGGGGGGCATGAACACTGAAGCTTTCTTT
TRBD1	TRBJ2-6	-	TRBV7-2	CASIDYLGQGRDGANVLTF	TGTGCCAGCATCGACTACTTGGGACAGGGAAGGGATGGGGCCAACGTCCTGACTTTC
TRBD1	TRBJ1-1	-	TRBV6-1	CASSEVTGGWNTEAFF	TGTGCCAGCAGTGAAGTGACAGGGGGCTGGAACACTGAAGCTTTCTTT
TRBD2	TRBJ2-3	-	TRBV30	CAWSEAGAPPTQYF	TGTGCCTGGAGTGAGGCGGGAGCCCCCCCTACGCAGTATTTT
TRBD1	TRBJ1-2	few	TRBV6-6	CASSAGTGYGYTF	TGTGCCAGCAGTGCCGGGACAGGGTATGGCTACACCTTC
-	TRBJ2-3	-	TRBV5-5	CASGVGRGTDTQYF	TGTGCCTCCGGAGTGGGTCGGGGCACAGATACGCAGTATTTT
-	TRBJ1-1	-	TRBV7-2	CASSLEAGEGHEAFF	TGTGCCAGCAGCTTAGAGGCAGGGGAGGGCCATGAAGCTTTCTTT
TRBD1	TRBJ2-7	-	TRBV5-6	CASSDGQGAREQYF	TGTGCCAGCAGCGACGGACAGGGGGCACGCGAGCAGTACTTC